These T cell receptor beta chains were read from a single sample in a study of preoperative IRX-2 immunotherapy in early breast cancer. Only in-frame clones appear in the TCRdb table, and some are missing; sequencing was by immunoSEQ multiplex PCR. The sample carries roughly 99,000 clones, 80% to 90% recorded once. Sample: tumor tissue, taken after IRX-2 immunotherapy. The receptor set was obtained from a human donor with breast cancer. The CDR3 runs from the conserved cysteine through the conserved F or W. The D gene is left open where the match is weak. Clone size is shown for a subset of rows, as once, few, many or a class of expanded clone.

.,12,TRBV29-1,TRBJ1-2,.,TGCAGCGTTGATTTGCATAACTATGGCTACACCTTC,CSVDLHNYGYTF
.,15,TRBV5-1,TRBJ1-2,TRBD1,TGCGCCAGCAGCACCGAAGGGACAGCCTTTTATGGCTACACCTTC,CASSTEGTAFYGYTF
.,14,TRBV5-1,TRBJ1-5,.,TGCGCCAGCAGCTTGGGACAGGAGGGGGGGTCCCAGCATTTT,CASSLGQEGGSQHF
.,15,TRBV7-6,TRBJ2-7,TRBD2,TGTGCCAGCAGCTTATCGGCCGGGACTAGCTACGAGCAGTACTTC,CASSLSAGTSYEQYF
once,13,TRBV23-1,TRBJ2-7,TRBD1,TGCGCCAGCACCAAGGACAGGGACTACGAGCAGTACTTC,CASTKDRDYEQYF
.,14,TRBV5-1,TRBJ2-7,.,TGCGCCAGCAGCGACAAACTCCCCCCCGCCGAGCAGTACTTC,CASSDKLPPAEQYF
.,13,TRBV30,TRBJ1-2,.,TGTGCCTGGAGTGACCGGGTTATAAGTGGCTACACCTTC,CAWSDRVISGYTF
.,13,TRBV6-8,TRBJ2-1,.,TGTGCCAGCAAGGGCAGCGAGTACAATGAGCAGTTCTTC,CASKGSEYNEQFF
.,13,TRBV14,TRBJ1-6,.,TGTGCCAGCAGCCCCGGGACCTACTCACCCCTCCACTTT,CASSPGTYSPLHF
.,15,TRBV6-7,TRBJ2-7,.,TGTTCCAGCAGTTACCGGGGCGGGGCCACCTACGAGCAGTACTTC,CSSSYRGGATYEQYF
.,15,TRBV30,TRBJ1-2,TRBD1,TGTGCCCGGAAGACGCTGGGTAGGACAGGGGCTGGCTACACCTTC,CARKTLGRTGAGYTF
.,13,TRBV14,TRBJ1-1,.,TGTGCCAGCAGCCCCGGGCCCGCAGGGTGGGCTTTCTTT,CASSPGPAGWAFF
.,12,TRBV19,TRBJ2-3,.,TGTGCCAGTAGTTCAGGGTCAAATACGCAGTATTTT,CASSSGSNTQYF
.,16,TRBV5-1,TRBJ1-4,.,TGCGCCAGCAGCTATCGGGGTCCGATGAATGATGAAAAACTGTTTTTT,CASSYRGPMNDEKLFF
.,13,TRBV6-8,TRBJ1-3,.,TGTGCCAGCCGCCCCGGGTTCGGAAACACCATATATTTT,CASRPGFGNTIYF
.,13,TRBV6-8,TRBJ1-2,.,TGTGCCAGCAACATAGACAAAACGCAAGGCTACACCTTC,CASNIDKTQGYTF
once,14,TRBV18,TRBJ1-1,TRBD1,TGTGCCAGCTCACCACGCCAGGGGGACACTGAAGCTTTCTTT,CASSPRQGDTEAFF
.,14,TRBV5-1,TRBJ2-7,TRBD1,TGCGCCAGCAGCTTGGTGCAGGGGGCTGGCGAGCAGTACTTC,CASSLVQGAGEQYF
.,13,TRBV28,TRBJ2-7,.,TGTGCCAGCATTGGAGTCTCGTACTACGAGCAGTACTTC,CASIGVSYYEQYF
few,14,TRBV29-1,TRBJ2-2,.,TGCAGCGTTGGTACAGTAGCGAACACCGGGGAGCTGTTTTTT,CSVGTVANTGELFF
.,13,TRBV29-1,TRBJ1-2,TRBD1,TGCAGCGTTTCTTGGGACAGGTCCCATGGCTACACCTTC,CSVSWDRSHGYTF
.,15,TRBV11-3,TRBJ2-7,TRBD1,TGTGCCAGCAGCTCCGGGACACAGGGGGTCAACGAGCAGTACTTC,CASSSGTQGVNEQYF
.,15,TRBV6-8,TRBJ2-5,TRBD2,TGTGCCAGCAGTGCCTTAGCGGGGGCCCAAGAGACCCAGTACTTC,CASSALAGAQETQYF
.,17,TRBV6-8,TRBJ1-1,.,TGTGCCAGCAGTTACTCGCGGGGCGGGGGACGGGGGCCTGAAGCTTTCTTT,CASSYSRGGGRGPEAFF
.,15,TRBV30,TRBJ2-2,TRBD2,TGTGCCTGGAGTGGACTAGCGGGGGCCACCGGGGAGCTGTTTTTT,CAWSGLAGATGELFF
.,21,TRBV15,TRBJ1-2,TRBD1,TGTGCCACCAGCAGAGGTTTTTCCTCCGGGACAGGGGGCGCAAACGGCTATGGCTACACCTTC,CATSRGFSSGTGGANGYGYTF
.,14,TRBV11-3,TRBJ2-7,TRBD1,TGTGCCAGCTTTCTCACAGGGGGCAAGAACGAGCAGTACTTC,CASFLTGGKNEQYF
few,14,TRBV5-1,TRBJ2-7,.,TGCGCCAGCAGCTTGCTGACAGGCCCCTACGAGCAGTACTTC,CASSLLTGPYEQYF
.,12,TRBV6-7,TRBJ2-2,.,TGTGCCAGCAGTCTTCAGGACGGGGAGCTGTTTTTT,CASSLQDGELFF
.,14,TRBV29-1,TRBJ1-4,.,TGCAGCGTGCGGATGTCACTGGTGAGGGAAAAACTGTTTTTT,CSVRMSLVREKLFF
.,14,TRBV5-1,TRBJ2-3,TRBD1,TGCGCCAGCAGGGGACAGACTAGCACAGATACGCAGTATTTT,CASRGQTSTDTQYF
.,13,TRBV7-2,TRBJ2-6,.,TGTGCCAGCAGCCTTACGGGGGCCAACGTCCTGACTTTC,CASSLTGANVLTF
.,16,TRBV15,TRBJ1-2,TRBD1,TGTGCCACCAGCAGAGATAGAGACAGGGGGAACAATGGCTACACCTTC,CATSRDRDRGNNGYTF
.,14,TRBV5-1,TRBJ1-1,.,TGCGCCAGCAGCTTGGACAGTATGAACACTGAAGCTTTCTTT,CASSLDSMNTEAFF
.,15,TRBV28,TRBJ2-1,TRBD2,TGTGCCAGCAGCCCCACTAGCGGGGGAAACAATGAGCAGTTCTTC,CASSPTSGGNNEQFF
.,13,TRBV18,TRBJ1-5,.,TGTGCCAGCTCACCAGGAAGCAATCAGCCCCAGCATTTT,CASSPGSNQPQHF
.,14,TRBV7-1,TRBJ2-1,.,TGTGCCAGCAGCTTATGGTCTGGGATCGATGAGCAGTTCTTC,CASSLWSGIDEQFF
.,15,TRBV29-1,TRBJ2-1,TRBD2,TGCAGCGTTGACTATCGGCTAGCGGGAAAGTATGAGCAGTTCTTC,CSVDYRLAGKYEQFF
few,13,TRBV10-2,TRBJ1-6,TRBD1,TGCGCCAGCAGCGGACAGGGAAGTTCACCCCTCCACTTT,CASSGQGSSPLHF
.,15,TRBV6-8,TRBJ2-7,.,TGTGCCAGCAGTTCCCAGGGAGCCGCTAGTTACGAGCAGTACTTC,CASSSQGAASYEQYF
few,16,TRBV30,TRBJ2-3,.,TGTGCCTGGAATACCCCCCGACCTTCTGGCACAGATACGCAGTATTTT,CAWNTPRPSGTDTQYF
.,14,TRBV19,TRBJ2-2,TRBD1,TGTGCCAGTAGGACAGGGGGCAACACCGGGGAGCTGTTTTTT,CASRTGGNTGELFF
few,14,TRBV11-3,TRBJ1-2,TRBD1,TGTGCCAGCAGCTGGGGACAGGGTGGGTATGGCTACACCTTC,CASSWGQGGYGYTF